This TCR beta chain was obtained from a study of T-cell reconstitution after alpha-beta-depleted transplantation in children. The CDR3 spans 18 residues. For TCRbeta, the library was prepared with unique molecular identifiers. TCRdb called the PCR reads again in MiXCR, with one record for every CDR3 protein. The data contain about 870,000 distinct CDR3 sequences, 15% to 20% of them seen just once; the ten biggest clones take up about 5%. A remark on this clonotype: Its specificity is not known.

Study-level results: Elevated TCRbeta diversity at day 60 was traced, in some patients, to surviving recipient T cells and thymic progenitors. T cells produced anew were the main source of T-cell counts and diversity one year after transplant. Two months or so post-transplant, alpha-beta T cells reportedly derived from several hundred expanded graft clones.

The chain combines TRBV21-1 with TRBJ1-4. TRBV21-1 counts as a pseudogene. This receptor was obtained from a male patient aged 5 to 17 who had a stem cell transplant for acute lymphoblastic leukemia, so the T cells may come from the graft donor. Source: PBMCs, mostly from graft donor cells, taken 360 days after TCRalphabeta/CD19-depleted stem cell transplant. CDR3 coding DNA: TGTGCCAGCAGCAAAGAAATAATGGCGGGTGGTGCGAATGAAAAACTGTTTTTT. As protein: CASSKEIMAGGANEKLFF.